These T cell receptor beta chains were read from a single sample in a study of CXCR3-negative and CXCR3-positive naive CD8 T cells. TCRdb reprocessed the 5' RACE reads; each CDR3 protein has one entry and no DNA is given. The clone table shows 55,000 to 75,000 distinct CDR3 sequences, with the ten largest holding approximately 0.71%. Sequencing was performed on naive CXCR3+ CD8+ T cells from blood. These receptors were obtained from a human donor in good health. Some clones in this sample may be carry-over from other donors' samples. Each CDR3 is given with its conserved first and last residue.

cdr3_aa: CASSERRDTEAFF
v_call: TRBV2
j_call: TRBJ1-1

cdr3_aa: CASSYGIGQGAYEQYF
v_call: TRBV12-3/TRBV12-4
j_call: TRBJ2-7

cdr3_aa: CASSLGDPISAGNTIYF
v_call: TRBV7-9
j_call: TRBJ1-3

cdr3_aa: CASRPPGQGAANTEAFF
v_call: TRBV6-2/TRBV6-3
j_call: TRBJ1-1

cdr3_aa: CASTQTEKETQYF
v_call: TRBV6-2/TRBV6-3
j_call: TRBJ2-5

cdr3_aa: CAWTGGYNSPLHF
v_call: TRBV30
j_call: TRBJ1-6

cdr3_aa: CATRSGSLTGELFF
v_call: TRBV15
j_call: TRBJ2-2

cdr3_aa: CASSQWASGEKNIQYF
v_call: TRBV7-6
j_call: TRBJ2-4

cdr3_aa: CASSMTHYSNQPQHF
v_call: TRBV19
j_call: TRBJ1-5

cdr3_aa: CASSQNQPPRKQYF
v_call: TRBV4-3
j_call: TRBJ2-7

cdr3_aa: CASSYRPDQETQYF
v_call: TRBV6-2/TRBV6-3
j_call: TRBJ2-5

cdr3_aa: CSSSLGISYEQYF
v_call: TRBV7-7
j_call: TRBJ2-7

cdr3_aa: CASSLLRNTEAFF
v_call: TRBV14
j_call: TRBJ1-1

cdr3_aa: CASSLEAGSSYNEQFF
v_call: TRBV7-9
j_call: TRBJ2-1

cdr3_aa: CSVVPQDSNYEQYF
v_call: TRBV29-1
j_call: TRBJ2-7

cdr3_aa: CASSQVTSGGYNEQFF
v_call: TRBV3-1
j_call: TRBJ2-1

cdr3_aa: CASSYGDRDYEQYF
v_call: TRBV6-5
j_call: TRBJ2-7

cdr3_aa: CASSYGGLGTDTQYF
v_call: TRBV6-2/TRBV6-3
j_call: TRBJ2-3

cdr3_aa: CASSQESLGAQHF
v_call: TRBV4-2
j_call: TRBJ1-5

cdr3_aa: CSARASGGYNEQFF
v_call: TRBV20-1
j_call: TRBJ2-1

cdr3_aa: CASSFSGLAGGTAETQYF
v_call: TRBV12-3/TRBV12-4
j_call: TRBJ2-5

cdr3_aa: CASSYSEAAGRFDEQFF
v_call: TRBV6-5
j_call: TRBJ2-1

cdr3_aa: CSGTDSTGLKLYEQFF
v_call: TRBV29-1
j_call: TRBJ2-1

cdr3_aa: CSARGGRPEAFF
v_call: TRBV20-1
j_call: TRBJ1-1

cdr3_aa: CSTRDKSGLHYEQYF
v_call: TRBV20-1
j_call: TRBJ2-7

cdr3_aa: CASSVGTAPSRNQPQHF
v_call: TRBV9
j_call: TRBJ1-5

cdr3_aa: CSVEAGPRGEQYF
v_call: TRBV29-1
j_call: TRBJ2-7

cdr3_aa: CSASPPRGDRHGYTF
v_call: TRBV20-1
j_call: TRBJ1-2